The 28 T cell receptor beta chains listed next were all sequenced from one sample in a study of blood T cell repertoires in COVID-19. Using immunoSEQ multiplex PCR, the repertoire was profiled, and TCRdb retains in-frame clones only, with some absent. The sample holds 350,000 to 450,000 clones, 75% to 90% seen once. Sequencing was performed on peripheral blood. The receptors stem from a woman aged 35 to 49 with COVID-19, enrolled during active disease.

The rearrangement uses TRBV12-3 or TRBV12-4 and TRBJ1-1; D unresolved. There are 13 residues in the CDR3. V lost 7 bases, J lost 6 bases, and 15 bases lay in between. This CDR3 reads CASTRGGLSEAFF. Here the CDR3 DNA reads TGTGCCAGCACCAGAGGAGGCCTCTCTGAAGCTTTCTTT.

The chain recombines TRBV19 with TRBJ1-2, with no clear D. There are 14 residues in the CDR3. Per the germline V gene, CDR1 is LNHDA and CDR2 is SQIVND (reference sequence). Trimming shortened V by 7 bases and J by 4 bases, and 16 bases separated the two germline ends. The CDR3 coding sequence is TGTGCCAGTAACCCTCAGGAGGGCCTCTATGGCTACACCTTC. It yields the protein CASNPQEGLYGYTF.

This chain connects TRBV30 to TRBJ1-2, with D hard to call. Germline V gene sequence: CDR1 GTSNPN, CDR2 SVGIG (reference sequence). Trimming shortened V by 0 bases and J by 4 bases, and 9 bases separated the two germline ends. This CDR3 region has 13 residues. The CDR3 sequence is CAWSVLRGYGYTF. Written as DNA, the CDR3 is TGTGCCTGGAGTGTTCTTAGAGGCTATGGCTACACCTTC.

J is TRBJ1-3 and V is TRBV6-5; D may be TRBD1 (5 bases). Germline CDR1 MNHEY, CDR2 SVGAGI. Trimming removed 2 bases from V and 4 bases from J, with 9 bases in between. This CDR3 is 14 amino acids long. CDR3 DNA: TGTGCCAGCAGTTACGGGCAGGGAGGAAACACCATATATTTT. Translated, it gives CASSYGQGGNTIYF.

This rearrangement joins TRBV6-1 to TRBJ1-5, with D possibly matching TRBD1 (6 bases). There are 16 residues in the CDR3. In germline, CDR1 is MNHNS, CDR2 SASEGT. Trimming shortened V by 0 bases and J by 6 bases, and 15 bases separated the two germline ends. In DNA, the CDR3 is TGTGCCAGCAGTGAAGCGGCCGGACAGTTGGGTCAGCCCCAGCATTTT. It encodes CASSEAAGQLGQPQHF.

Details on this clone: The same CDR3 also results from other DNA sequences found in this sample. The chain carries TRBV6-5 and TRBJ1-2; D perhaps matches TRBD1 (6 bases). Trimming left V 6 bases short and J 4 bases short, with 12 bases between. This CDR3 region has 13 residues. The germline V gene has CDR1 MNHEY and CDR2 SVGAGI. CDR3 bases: TGTGCCAGCAGCCCCGGACAGCTCTATGGCTACACCTTC. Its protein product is CASSPGQLYGYTF.

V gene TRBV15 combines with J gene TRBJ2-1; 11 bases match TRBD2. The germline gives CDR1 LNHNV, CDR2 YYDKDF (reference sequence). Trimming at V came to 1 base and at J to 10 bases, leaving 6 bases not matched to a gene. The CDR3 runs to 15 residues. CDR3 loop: CATSRGDSGGGEQFF. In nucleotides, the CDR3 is TGTGCCACCAGCAGAGGGGATAGCGGGGGGGGCGAGCAGTTCTTC.

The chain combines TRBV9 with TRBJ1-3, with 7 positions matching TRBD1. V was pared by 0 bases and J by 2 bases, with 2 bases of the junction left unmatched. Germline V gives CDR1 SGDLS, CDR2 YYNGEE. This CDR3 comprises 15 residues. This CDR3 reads CASSVAQGTGNTIYF. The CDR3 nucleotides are TGTGCCAGCAGCGTAGCACAGGGGACTGGAAACACCATATATTTT. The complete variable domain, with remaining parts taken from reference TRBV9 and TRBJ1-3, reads DSGVTQTPKHLITATGQRVTLRCSPRSGDLSVYWYQQSLDQGLQFLIQYYNGEERAKGNILERFSAQQFPDLHSELNLSSLELGDSALYFCASSVAQGTGNTIYFGEGSWLTVV.

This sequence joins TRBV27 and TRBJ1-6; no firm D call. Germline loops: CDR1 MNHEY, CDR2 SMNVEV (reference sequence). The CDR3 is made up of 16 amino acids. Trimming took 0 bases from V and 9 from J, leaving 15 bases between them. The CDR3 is CASSLSPGGSRSPLHF. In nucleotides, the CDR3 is TGTGCCAGCAGTTTATCGCCGGGAGGTAGTCGTTCACCCCTCCACTTT.

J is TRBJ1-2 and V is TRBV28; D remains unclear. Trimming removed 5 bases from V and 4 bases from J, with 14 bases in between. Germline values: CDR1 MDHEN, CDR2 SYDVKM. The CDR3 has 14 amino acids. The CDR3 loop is CASSPPGSAYGYTF. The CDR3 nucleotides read TGTGCCAGCAGTCCCCCCGGGTCCGCCTATGGCTACACCTTC.

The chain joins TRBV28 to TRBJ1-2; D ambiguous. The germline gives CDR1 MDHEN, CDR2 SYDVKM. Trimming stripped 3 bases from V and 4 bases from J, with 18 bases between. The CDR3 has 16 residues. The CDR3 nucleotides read TGTGCCAGCAGTTTTGCGAGTTCGGGAGGGATCTATGGCTACACCTTC. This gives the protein CASSFASSGGIYGYTF.

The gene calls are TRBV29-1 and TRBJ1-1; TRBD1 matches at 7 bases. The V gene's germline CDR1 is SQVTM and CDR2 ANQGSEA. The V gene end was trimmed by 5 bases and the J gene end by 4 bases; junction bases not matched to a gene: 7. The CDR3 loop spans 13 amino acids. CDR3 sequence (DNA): TGCAGCGTTACGGGACAGTGGAGCACTGAAGCTTTCTTT. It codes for CSVTGQWSTEAFF.

The CDR3 reads CASSHRTDYSNQPQHF. The CDR3 bases are TGCGCCAGCAGCCATCGGACAGATTATAGCAATCAGCCCCAGCATTTT. The chain combines TRBV4-1 with TRBJ1-5; D perhaps matches TRBD1 (6 bases). The CDR3 is 16 amino acids. Trimming took 3 bases from V and 0 from J, leaving 12 bases between them. Germline lookup yields CDR1 MGHRA and CDR2 YSYEKL.

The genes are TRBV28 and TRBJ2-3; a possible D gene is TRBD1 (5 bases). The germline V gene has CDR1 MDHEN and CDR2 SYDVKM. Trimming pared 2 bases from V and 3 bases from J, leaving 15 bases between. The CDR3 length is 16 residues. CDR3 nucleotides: TGTGCCAGCAGTTTACCCCACCAGGGTTGGACAGATACGCAGTATTTT. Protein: CASSLPHQGWTDTQYF.

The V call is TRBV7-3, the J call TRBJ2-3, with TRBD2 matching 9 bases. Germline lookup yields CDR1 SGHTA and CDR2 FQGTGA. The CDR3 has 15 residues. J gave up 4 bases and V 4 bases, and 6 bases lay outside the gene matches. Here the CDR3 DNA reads TGTGCCAGCAGCTATAGCGGGAGTGCCGCAGATACGCAGTATTTT. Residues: CASSYSGSAADTQYF.

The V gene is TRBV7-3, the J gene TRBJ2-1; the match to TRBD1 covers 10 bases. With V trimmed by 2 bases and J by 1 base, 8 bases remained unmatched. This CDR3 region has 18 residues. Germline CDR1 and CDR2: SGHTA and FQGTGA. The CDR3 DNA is TGTGCCAGCAGCTTATATCAGACAGGGGGCAGTTCCTACAATGAGCAGTTCTTC. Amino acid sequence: CASSLYQTGGSSYNEQFF.

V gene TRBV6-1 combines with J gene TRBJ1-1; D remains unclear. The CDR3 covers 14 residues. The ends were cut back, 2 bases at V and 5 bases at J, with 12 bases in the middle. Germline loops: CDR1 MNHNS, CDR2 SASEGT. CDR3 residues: CASSESGGSTEAFF. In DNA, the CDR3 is TGTGCCAGCAGTGAATCGGGAGGGTCAACTGAAGCTTTCTTT.

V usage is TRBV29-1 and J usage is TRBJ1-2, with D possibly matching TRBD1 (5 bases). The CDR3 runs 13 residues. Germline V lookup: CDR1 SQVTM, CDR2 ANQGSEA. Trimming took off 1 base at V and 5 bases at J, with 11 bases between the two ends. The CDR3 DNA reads TGCAGCGTTGAAGGGACATACCATTATGGCTACACCTTC. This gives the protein CSVEGTYHYGYTF.

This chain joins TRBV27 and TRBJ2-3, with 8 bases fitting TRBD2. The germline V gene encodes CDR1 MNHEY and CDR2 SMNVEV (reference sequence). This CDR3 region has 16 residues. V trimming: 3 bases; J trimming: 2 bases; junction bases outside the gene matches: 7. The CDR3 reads CASSLGASGFTDTQYF. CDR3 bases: TGTGCCAGCAGTTTGGGGGCTAGCGGGTTCACAGATACGCAGTATTTT.

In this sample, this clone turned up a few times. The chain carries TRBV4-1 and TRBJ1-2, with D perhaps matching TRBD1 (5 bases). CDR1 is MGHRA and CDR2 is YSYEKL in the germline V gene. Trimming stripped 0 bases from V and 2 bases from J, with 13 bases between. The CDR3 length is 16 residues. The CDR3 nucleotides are TGCGCCAGCAGCCAAGAACCCTCGGGGGGGAACTATGGCTACACCTTC. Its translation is CASSQEPSGGNYGYTF.

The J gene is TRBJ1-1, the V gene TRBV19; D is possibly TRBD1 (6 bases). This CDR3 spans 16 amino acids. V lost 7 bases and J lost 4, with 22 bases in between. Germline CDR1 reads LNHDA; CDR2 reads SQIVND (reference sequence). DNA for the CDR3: TGTGCCAGTAAACACCTGGGGGCCGGCCGCGGCACTGAAGCTTTCTTT. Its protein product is CASKHLGAGRGTEAFF.

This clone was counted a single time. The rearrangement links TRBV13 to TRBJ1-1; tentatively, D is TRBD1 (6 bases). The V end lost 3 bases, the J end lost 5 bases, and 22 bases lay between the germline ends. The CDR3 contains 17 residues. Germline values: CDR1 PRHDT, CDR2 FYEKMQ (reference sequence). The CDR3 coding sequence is TGTGCCAGCAGCTTCTATACGACAGGCCTTTCACGGACTGAAGCTTTCTTT. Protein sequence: CASSFYTTGLSRTEAFF.

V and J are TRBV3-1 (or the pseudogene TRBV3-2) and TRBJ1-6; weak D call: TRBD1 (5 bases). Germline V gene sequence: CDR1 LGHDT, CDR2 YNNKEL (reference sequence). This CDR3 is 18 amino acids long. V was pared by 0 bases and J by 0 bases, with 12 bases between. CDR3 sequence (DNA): TGTGCCAGCAGCCAAGAGCGGGGGGTTAGCTCCTATAATTCACCCCTCCACTTT. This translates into CASSQERGVSSYNSPLHF.

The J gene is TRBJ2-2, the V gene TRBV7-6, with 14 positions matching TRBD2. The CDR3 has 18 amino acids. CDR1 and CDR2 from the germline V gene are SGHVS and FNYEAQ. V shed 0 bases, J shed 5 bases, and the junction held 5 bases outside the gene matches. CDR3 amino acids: CASSLAGLAGVMTGELFF. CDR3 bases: TGTGCCAGCAGCTTAGCGGGACTAGCGGGAGTTATGACCGGGGAGCTGTTTTTT.

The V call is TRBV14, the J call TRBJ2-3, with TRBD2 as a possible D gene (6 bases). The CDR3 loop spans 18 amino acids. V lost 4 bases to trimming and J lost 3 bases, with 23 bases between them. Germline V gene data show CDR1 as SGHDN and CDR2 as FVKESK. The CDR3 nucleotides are TGTGCCAGCAGCCTCCATGGAGGCGGTTGGGACTTAACAGATACGCAGTATTTT. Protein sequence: CASSLHGGGWDLTDTQYF.

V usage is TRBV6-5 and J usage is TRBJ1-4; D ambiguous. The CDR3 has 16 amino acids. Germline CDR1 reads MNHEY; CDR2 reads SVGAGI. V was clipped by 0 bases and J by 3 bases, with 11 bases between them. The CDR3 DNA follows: TGTGCCAGCAGTTACTCGATTTGGGGAGCTAATGAAAAACTGTTTTTT. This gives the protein CASSYSIWGANEKLFF.

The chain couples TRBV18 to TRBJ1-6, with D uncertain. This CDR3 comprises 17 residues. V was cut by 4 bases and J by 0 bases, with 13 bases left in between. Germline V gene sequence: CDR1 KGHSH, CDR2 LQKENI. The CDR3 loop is CASSQDLQSSYNSPLHF. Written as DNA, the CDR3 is TGTGCCAGCTCACAGGATTTACAGAGCTCCTATAATTCACCCCTCCACTTT.

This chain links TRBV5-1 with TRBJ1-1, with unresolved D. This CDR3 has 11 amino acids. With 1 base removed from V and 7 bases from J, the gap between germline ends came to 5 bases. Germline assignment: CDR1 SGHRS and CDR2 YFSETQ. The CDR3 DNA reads TGCGCCAGCAGCTTGTTAGATGAAGCTTTCTTT. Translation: CASSLLDEAFF.